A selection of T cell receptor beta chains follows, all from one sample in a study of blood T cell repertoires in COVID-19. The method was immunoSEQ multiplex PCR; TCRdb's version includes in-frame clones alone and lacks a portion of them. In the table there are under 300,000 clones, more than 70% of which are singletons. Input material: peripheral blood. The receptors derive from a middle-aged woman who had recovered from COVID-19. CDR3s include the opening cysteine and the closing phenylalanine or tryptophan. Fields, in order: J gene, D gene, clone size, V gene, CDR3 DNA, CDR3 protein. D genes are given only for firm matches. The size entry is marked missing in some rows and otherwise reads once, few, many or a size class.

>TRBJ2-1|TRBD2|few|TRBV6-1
TGTGCCAGCAGTGAAGTGGGGAGACTAGCGGGGGGAGGAGGTGAGCAGTTCTTC
CASSEVGRLAGGGGEQFF
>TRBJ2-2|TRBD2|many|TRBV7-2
TGTGCCAGCAGCTCCCCACGGACTAGAAACACCGGGGAGCTGTTTTTT
CASSSPRTRNTGELFF
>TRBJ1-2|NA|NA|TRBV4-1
TGCGCCAGCAGCCGCGTTTATGCACCGGAGCAACATGGCTACACCTTC
CASSRVYAPEQHGYTF
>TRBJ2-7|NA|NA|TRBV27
TGTGCCAGCCGGGGGGCCTCCTACGAGCAGTACTTC
CASRGASYEQYF
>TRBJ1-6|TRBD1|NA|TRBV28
TGTGCCAGCCATCGACAGGGAGGTAATTCACCCCTCCACTTT
CASHRQGGNSPLHF
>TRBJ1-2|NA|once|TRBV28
TGTGCCAGCAGTCCTCCAGAGGTCGGAGACCCATATGGCTACACCTTC
CASSPPEVGDPYGYTF
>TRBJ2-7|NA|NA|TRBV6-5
TGTGCCAGCAGCCTAGGGGGGGGAGCCTACGAGCAGTACTTC
CASSLGGGAYEQYF
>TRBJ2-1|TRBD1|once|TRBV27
TGTGCCAGCAGTTTATCAGGGACAGTGAAGCAGTTCTTC
CASSLSGTVKQFF
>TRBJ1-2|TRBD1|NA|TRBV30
TGTGCCTGGAGTACGGGACAGGGGTATGGCTACACCTTC
CAWSTGQGYGYTF
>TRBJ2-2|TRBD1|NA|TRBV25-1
TGTGCCAGCAGTGAACGGGACAGGGGAACCGGGGAGCTGTTTTTT
CASSERDRGTGELFF
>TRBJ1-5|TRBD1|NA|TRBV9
TGTGCCAGCAGCGTAGGAGTAGGGACAGTACAGCCCCAGCATTTT
CASSVGVGTVQPQHF